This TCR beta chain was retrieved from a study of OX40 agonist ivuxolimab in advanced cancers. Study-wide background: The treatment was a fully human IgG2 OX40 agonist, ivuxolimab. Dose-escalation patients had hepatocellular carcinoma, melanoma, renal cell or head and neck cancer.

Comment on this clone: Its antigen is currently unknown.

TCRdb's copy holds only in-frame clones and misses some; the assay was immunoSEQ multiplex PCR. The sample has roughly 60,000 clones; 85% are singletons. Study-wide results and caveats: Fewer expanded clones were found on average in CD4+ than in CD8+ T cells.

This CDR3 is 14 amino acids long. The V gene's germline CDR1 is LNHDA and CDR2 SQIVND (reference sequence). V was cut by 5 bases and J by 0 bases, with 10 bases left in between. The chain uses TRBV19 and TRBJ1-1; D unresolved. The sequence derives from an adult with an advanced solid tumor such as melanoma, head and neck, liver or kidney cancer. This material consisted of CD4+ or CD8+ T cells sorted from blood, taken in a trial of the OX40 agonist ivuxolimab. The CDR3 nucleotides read TGTGCCAGTAGTTTAGGCGGACTGAACACTGAAGCTTTCTTT. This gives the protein CASSLGGLNTEAFF.